This T cell receptor beta chain was recorded in a study of technical replicates of blood from several donors. Repertoires were generated with immunoSEQ multiplex PCR, while TCRdb's copy carries only in-frame clones and drops some. This table has over 65,000 clones, around 97% appearing once. Trimming took 5 bases from V and 1 from J; bases not matched to a gene: 6. The CDR3 extends over 15 amino acids. CDR1 SGHVS and CDR2 FNYEAQ come from the germline V gene. This TCR was recovered from a human donor in good health. The sample taken for sequencing was T cells isolated from PBMCs. The genes are TRBV7-6 and TRBJ2-7; 9 bases map to TRBD1. As DNA, the CDR3 is TGTGCCAGCAGCCCGGGACAGGGAAGTTCCTACGAGCAGTACTTC. Protein product: CASSPGQGSSYEQYF.